This is a list of T cell receptor beta chains from one sample in a study of T cells in Graves' hyperthyroidism and ophthalmopathy. TCRdb re-called the multiplex PCR reads with MiXCR, one entry per CDR3 protein. This sample has about 640,000 distinct CDR3 sequences, with roughly 46% found just once. Input material: peripheral blood or thyroid tissue (not recorded which). These receptors were obtained from an adult man with Graves' disease, either hyperthyroidism or ophthalmopathy (not recorded which). Both conserved end residues are trimmed from each CDR3. Each record gives: J gene, clone size, V gene, CDR3 protein. Clone sizes are given selectively: once, few, many, or a class where the clone is expanded.

TRBJ1-2 many TRBV7-2 ASTSDRGSGYT
TRBJ1-1 NA TRBV24-1 ATSGTGNTEAF
TRBJ2-7 NA TRBV6-6 ASRVGQGSSQY
TRBJ1-2 many TRBV7-8 ASSGDGYT
TRBJ1-4 few TRBV7-2 ASSLQGVSNEKLF
TRBJ1-2 NA TRBV7-9 ASSEPGRQYGYT
TRBJ2-2 few TRBV7-9 ASRPEWTGSGGELF
TRBJ2-1 NA TRBV6-4 ASSDDSSYNEQF
TRBJ1-5 few TRBV6-1 ASSESWGGQPQH
TRBJ1-1 NA TRBV2 ATLGGEAF
TRBJ1-4 many TRBV20-1 SAGLREKLF
TRBJ1-5 NA TRBV20-1 SAGSGRVQH
TRBJ1-3 many TRBV2 ASSFPTGENTIY
TRBJ2-7 NA TRBV15 ATSLNGGAGGPFYEQY
TRBJ1-3 many TRBV7-9 ASSLAGRARQD
TRBJ1-4 many TRBV25-1 ASSPGTGLVEKLF
TRBJ1-2 few TRBV5-1 ASSPGGLNGYT
TRBJ1-5 few TRBV20-1 SAMTGLSNQPQH
TRBJ1-5 NA TRBV7-9 ASSQGQVDGQPQH
TRBJ1-1 NA TRBV15 ATSNQRGGTEAF
TRBJ1-1 NA TRBV9 ASSVLGGNTEAF
TRBJ2-7 many TRBV2 ASQSGISYEQY
TRBJ2-7 many TRBV29-1 SVAASGSPEQY
TRBJ1-6 few TRBV20-1 SARDRGISYNSPLH
TRBJ1-3 NA TRBV12-3/TRBV12-4 ASSLGSPSGNTIY
TRBJ1-5 few TRBV7-9 ASSQGTGLSSNQPQH
TRBJ1-5 many TRBV25-1 ASSEYRLDQPQH
TRBJ1-1 NA TRBV29-1 SYPPTGEAF
TRBJ1-1 NA TRBV7-9 ASSGTDRKVINTEAF
TRBJ1-1 NA TRBV29-1 SFRTGQGTEAF